This T cell receptor beta chain was captured in a study of blood T cell repertoires in COVID-19. Turning to the study itself: Material from acute and convalescent COVID-19 was sourced from the United States, Italy and Spain. PBMCs, B-cell-depleted T cells, or T cells were the source of the cDNA or gDNA that made up the material.

A Seattle source enrolled patients during active infection and followed them longitudinally. Study processing details: Nucleated cell number was recorded as an estimate derived from reference gene primer amplification. Only in-frame clones appear in the TCRdb table, and some are missing; sequencing was by immunoSEQ multiplex PCR. That table is the source of V, J and clone size, and D and trimming were worked out from the DNA. Among 120,000 or so clones, about four fifths were seen once, and the ten largest hold about 15%. The CDR3 extends over 13 amino acids. Germline V gene sequence: CDR1 SGHVS, CDR2 FQNEAQ. Trimming stripped 3 bases from V and 3 bases from J, with 8 bases between.

The chain uses TRBV7-8 and TRBJ1-1; D is unclear. The sequence was collected from a man aged 30-40 years with COVID-19, enrolled during active disease. What was sequenced was peripheral blood. The CDR3 region has the DNA TGTGCCAGCAGCTTGGTCGGGGACACTGAAGCTTTCTTT. Its translation: CASSLVGDTEAFF. Complete variable domain (other parts from reference TRBV7-8 and TRBJ1-1): GAGVSQSPRYKVAKRGQDVALRCDPISGHVSLFWYQQALGQGPEFLTYFQNEAQLDKSGLPSDRFFAERPEGSVSTLKIQRTQQEDSAVYLCASSLVGDTEAFFGQGTRLTVV.